The next 24 T cell receptor beta chains were all read from a single sample in a study of blood T cell repertoires in COVID-19. This table comes from immunoSEQ multiplex PCR, and its TCRdb copy is limited to in-frame clones, with some not included. The sample lists fewer than 400,000 clones, about 83% seen once, with approximately 9.3% in the top ten. The sample consisted of PBMCs or T cells enriched from blood (not recorded which). These receptors were obtained from a woman aged 50 to 60 who had recovered from COVID-19.

This clone was counted only a few times. This sequence joins TRBV27 and TRBJ1-3; D not resolved. Trimming took 4 bases from V and 4 from J, leaving 11 bases between them. CDR3 length: 14 residues. From germline, CDR1 is MNHEY and CDR2 SMNVEV (reference sequence). DNA for the CDR3: TGTGCCAGCAGTTCCCTATCGTCCGGAAACACCATATATTTT. Translated, it gives CASSSLSSGNTIYF.

This chain uses TRBV24-1 with TRBJ2-2, with TRBD1 matching over 8 bases. Germline V lookup: CDR1 KGHDR, CDR2 SFDVKD. This CDR3 comprises 13 residues. V lost 8 bases, J lost 6 bases, and 4 bases stayed unmatched. As DNA, the CDR3 is TGTGCCACCACAGGGGGCGTCTCCGGGGAGCTGTTTTTT. As protein: CATTGGVSGELFF.

Worth noting for this clone: Its ends do not fully match the called genes, so a read error is possible. This chain links TRBV19 with TRBJ2-1; tentatively, D is TRBD2 (6 bases). Germline CDR1 reads LNHDA; CDR2 reads SQIVND (reference sequence). The CDR3 is 14 residues long. The CDR3 DNA reads as TGCCTAACCGTCCGGGAGAGCTCCTACAATGAGCAGTTCTTC. It codes for CLTVRESSYNEQFF.

This chain connects TRBV2 to TRBJ2-3; 9 positions match TRBD2. The J segment lost 1 base and the V segment lost 10 bases, leaving 6 bases of the junction unmatched. This CDR3 is built from 14 residues. Germline CDR1 and CDR2: SNHLY and FYNNEI. The CDR3 loop is CAMSSSGGTDTQYF. The CDR3 DNA follows: TGTGCCATGTCTTCTAGCGGGGGCACAGATACGCAGTATTTT.

This clone has more than one count but fewer than ten. The V and J genes are TRBV28 and TRBJ1-2; D perhaps matches TRBD1 (5 bases). Trimming cost V 2 bases and J 4 bases, with 8 bases left between them. CDR1 is MDHEN and CDR2 is SYDVKM in the germline V gene. The CDR3 consists of 13 residues. CDR3 nucleotide sequence: TGTGCCAGCAGTTTAGACAGCCCCTATGGCTACACCTTC. It yields the protein CASSLDSPYGYTF.

The chain couples TRBV20-1 to TRBJ2-4; 9 bases line up with TRBD1. V was clipped by 3 bases and J by 4 bases; unmatched bases: 7. The germline V gene has CDR1 DFQATT and CDR2 SNEGSKA (reference sequence). CDR3 length: 15 residues. CDR3 residues: CSASPGTGRKNIQYF. Here the CDR3 DNA reads TGCAGTGCTAGTCCTGGGACAGGGCGAAAAAACATTCAGTACTTC.

This rearrangement joins TRBV7-2 to TRBJ2-7; D possibly corresponds to TRBD1 (6 bases). The CDR3 totals 12 residues. Germline lookup yields CDR1 SGHTA and CDR2 FQGNSA. Trimming stripped 6 bases from V and 4 bases from J, with 10 bases between. As DNA, the CDR3 is TGTGCCAGCAGTGGGCAGGGGTACGAGCAGTACTTC. Encoded protein: CASSGQGYEQYF.

This clone was counted between two and nine times. This chain connects TRBV6-5 to TRBJ1-1; D ambiguous. In germline, CDR1 is MNHEY, CDR2 SVGAGI. The V end lost 4 bases, the J end lost 5 bases, and 14 bases lay between the germline ends. CDR3 length: 14 amino acids. CDR3 nucleotides: TGTGCCAGCAGTTCAAATACGGCCAGGACTGAAGCTTTCTTT. The encoded protein is CASSSNTARTEAFF.

This chain joins TRBV5-5 and TRBJ1-2; a possible D gene is TRBD1 (5 bases). V was clipped by 4 bases and J by 4 bases, with 20 bases between them. Germline CDR1 reads SGHKS; CDR2 reads YYEKEE (reference sequence). The CDR3 covers 16 residues. The chain's CDR3 is CASSPLGPGTLYGYTF. CDR3 in DNA: TGTGCCAGCAGCCCCTTGGGTCCAGGGACTCTCTATGGCTACACCTTC.

The chain has TRBV7-9 and TRBJ2-7; 7 nucleotides match TRBD1. The junction had 6 bases not matched to a gene; V was cut back by 7 bases and J by 3 bases. Germline values: CDR1 SEHNR, CDR2 FQNEAQ (reference sequence). The CDR3 is 13 residues long. DNA for the CDR3: TGTGCCAGCAATACGGGACAGATCTACGAGCAGTACTTC. Protein: CASNTGQIYEQYF.

The rearrangement uses TRBV6-5 and TRBJ1-6, with no clear D. Germline lookup yields CDR1 MNHEY and CDR2 SVGAGI. CDR3 length: 15 amino acids. Trimming shortened V by 0 bases and J by 7 bases, and 10 bases separated the two germline ends. DNA for the CDR3: TGTGCCAGCAGTTACTCGGGCAGGATGAATTCACCCCTCCACTTT. Protein: CASSYSGRMNSPLHF.

The chain uses TRBV7-2 and TRBJ1-5; D uncertain. There are 13 residues in the CDR3. Trimming shortened V by 1 base and J by 6 bases, and 7 bases separated the two germline ends. Germline V gene data show CDR1 as SGHTA and CDR2 as FQGNSA. The CDR3 reads CASSLERGQPQHF. The CDR3 DNA reads as TGTGCCAGCAGCTTAGAACGGGGTCAGCCCCAGCATTTT.

The V call is TRBV7-2, the J call TRBJ2-7; no reliable D call. Germline V CDR1 and CDR2: SGHTA, FQGNSA. V lost 5 bases, J lost 0 bases, and 5 bases lay in between. The CDR3 has 12 amino acids. This chain's CDR3 is CASSASSYEQYF. Here the CDR3 DNA reads TGTGCCAGCAGCGCCAGCTCCTACGAGCAGTACTTC.

The chain employs TRBV6-5 and TRBJ1-5; 9 bases agree with TRBD1. Germline CDR1 reads MNHEY; CDR2 reads SVGAGI. The ends lost 6 bases at V and 5 bases at J; junction bases unmatched: 8. The CDR3 spans 15 residues. The CDR3 sequence: CASRQTGGQHQPQHF. In nucleotides, the CDR3 is TGTGCCAGCAGGCAGACAGGGGGTCAACATCAGCCCCAGCATTTT.

This clone was seen only a few times. The gene calls are TRBV11-2 and TRBJ1-1, with D unresolved. V lost 0 bases and J lost 0, with 11 bases in between. This CDR3 contains 16 residues. Germline-derived CDR1 and CDR2 are SGHAT and FQNNGV. The CDR3 is CASSLEGWSMNTEAFF. In DNA, the CDR3 is TGTGCCAGCAGCTTAGAAGGTTGGAGCATGAACACTGAAGCTTTCTTT. Using reference TRBV11-2 and TRBJ1-1 for the parts outside the CDR3, the full variable domain is EAGVAQSPRYKIIEKRQSVAFWCNPISGHATLYWYQQILGQGPKLLIQFQNNGVVDDSQLPKDRFSAERLKGVDSTLKIQPAKLEDSAVYLCASSLEGWSMNTEAFFGQGTRLTVV.

This chain uses TRBV29-1 with TRBJ2-1; a weak D match, TRBD1 (6 bases). V dropped 4 bases and J dropped 0 bases, with 13 bases sitting between them. From germline, CDR1 is SQVTM and CDR2 ANQGSEA. This CDR3 has 15 residues. CDR3 residues: CSVVVGGRSYNEQFF. The CDR3 DNA sequence: TGCAGCGTTGTAGTAGGGGGACGCTCCTACAATGAGCAGTTCTTC.

The CDR3 DNA is TGCGCCAGCAGCTTACAGGGGGAAGACACTGAAGCTTTCTTT. Amino acid sequence: CASSLQGEDTEAFF. The V call is TRBV5-1, the J call TRBJ1-1; the match to TRBD1 covers 8 bases. CDR1 is SGHRS, CDR2 YFSETQ, per germline. The trim removed 2 bases at V and 3 bases at J, leaving 3 bases unmatched. This CDR3 is built from 14 residues.

In this sample, this clone turned up a few times. V and J are TRBV11-2 and TRBJ1-1; no clear D. Germline assignment: CDR1 SGHAT and CDR2 FQNNGV. The ends were cut back, 6 bases at V and 0 bases at J, with 8 bases in the middle. CDR3 length equals 13 residues. The CDR3 reads CASRANMNTEAFF. CDR3 sequence (DNA): TGTGCCAGCAGAGCCAATATGAACACTGAAGCTTTCTTT.

V and J are TRBV4-2 and TRBJ1-2; 9 bases map to TRBD1. The CDR3 is 18 residues long. Germline V gene lookup returns CDR1 LGHNA and CDR2 YNFKEQ. The V segment lost 4 bases and the J segment 4 bases; nucleotides outside the gene matches: 16. The DNA for the CDR3 is TGTGCCAGCAGCCGCGGAGAACCGGGACAGGGTATTCGCTATGGCTACACCTTC. Its protein product is CASSRGEPGQGIRYGYTF.

The chain uses TRBV28 and TRBJ2-7; the match to TRBD1 covers 9 bases. CDR1 and CDR2 (germline): MDHEN, SYDVKM. The CDR3 has 15 residues. The ends lost 5 bases at V and 3 bases at J; junction bases unmatched: 8. The CDR3 region is CASSAWGQGGYEQYF. The CDR3 DNA follows: TGTGCCAGCAGTGCCTGGGGACAGGGCGGCTACGAGCAGTACTTC.

The chain couples TRBV30 to TRBJ2-1; no reliable D call. The CDR3 length is 14 residues. Trimming removed 0 bases from V and 0 bases from J, with 6 bases in between. The germline gives CDR1 GTSNPN, CDR2 SVGIG (reference sequence). CDR3 loop: CAWSVLSSYNEQFF. The CDR3 DNA sequence: TGTGCCTGGAGTGTACTGAGCTCCTACAATGAGCAGTTCTTC.

The chain uses TRBV6-5 and TRBJ1-5; D might be TRBD1 (5 bases). There are 15 residues in the CDR3. Germline CDR1 MNHEY, CDR2 SVGAGI. Trimming cost V 8 bases and J 0 bases, with 14 bases left between them. The CDR3 region is CASQETAYSNQPQHF. CDR3 bases: TGTGCCAGCCAGGAGACAGCGTATAGCAATCAGCCCCAGCATTTT.

For the CDR3, the DNA is TGTGCCACCAGACAGGGGTGGGAAGCTTTCTTT. This gives the protein CATRQGWEAFF. The chain links TRBV24-1 to TRBJ1-1, with 7 bases aligning to TRBD1. The CDR3 has 11 amino acids. V trimming: 7 bases; J trimming: 8 bases; junction bases outside the gene matches: 3. The germline gives CDR1 KGHDR, CDR2 SFDVKD.

This clone was detected only once. V gene TRBV25-1 combines with J gene TRBJ2-7; 9 nucleotides match TRBD1. CDR1 MGHDK and CDR2 SYGVNS come from the germline V gene. This CDR3 is 14 amino acids long. Losses at the gene ends were 6 bases for V and 5 bases for J; bases not matched to a gene: 8. The CDR3 DNA reads TGTGCCAGCAGCTTAACAGGGGGCATTGACGAGCAGTACTTC. This translates into CASSLTGGIDEQYF.